This entry describes one T cell receptor (beta chain). Antigen unknown. The sample comes from a study of beta chain features in type 1 diabetes. Cells sorted by CD45RO/CCR7/CD25/CD127/CD95/CD27 comprised CD4+ naive, central memory, regulatory and stem cell-like memory cells. Isolated RNA was reverse transcribed in full, so expressed TCRB transcripts were sequenced. Only in-frame clones appear in the TCRdb table, and some are missing; sequencing was by immunoSEQ multiplex PCR. The table includes approximately 260,000 clones, around 25% detected once. Overall study results and limits: Moderate but significant shortening of TCRB CDR3s was recorded in all four CD4+ subsets from Type 1 diabetes patients.

Germline lookup yields CDR1 SGHTA and CDR2 FQGTGA. This CDR3 has 14 residues. Deletions cut 3 bases from V and 2 bases from J, with 9 bases between. The chain has TRBV7-3 and TRBJ2-3, with D hard to call. The sample consisted of naive CD4+ T cells from blood. The clonotype was recovered from a woman in her twenties or thirties with type 1 diabetes. The CDR3 sequence is CASSFLLPTDTQYF. DNA for the CDR3: TGTGCCAGCAGCTTCCTGCTACCCACAGATACGCAGTATTTT. Full variable domain (missing parts from reference TRBV7-3 and TRBJ2-3): GAGVSQTPSNKVTEKGKYVELRCDPISGHTALYWYRQSLGQGPEFLIYFQGTGAADDSGLPNDRFFAVRPEGSVSTLKIQRTERGDSAVYLCASSFLLPTDTQYFGPGTRLTVL.